The present entry profiles one T cell receptor (beta chain) with its context. Its antigen is currently unknown. The junction does not match germline at one end; this may be a read error. This sample stems from a study of cytomegalovirus exposure and HLA in healthy donors. Study results and caveats: Later on, a genetic analysis was performed. It linked a missense variant in DCLRE1C with V- and J-gene trimming of TCR beta. Accurate prediction of most subjects' HLA-A and HLA-B alleles from TCR beta sequences was reported. Among donors in an Asian-associated ancestry cluster, a later analysis reportedly found fewer N-insertions than the roughly 670-donor mean. A later analysis found common viral pathogens apparently linked to several of the most significant clusters.

Germline V gives CDR1 SEHNR, CDR2 FQNEAQ (reference sequence). CDR3 length: 12 residues. Vbeta (60) and Jbeta (13) primers were used in the PCR. TCRdb's copy holds only in-frame clones and misses some; the assay was immunoSEQ multiplex PCR. The sample includes 120,000 or so clones, around 70% of them seen just once. The genes are TRBV7-9 and TRBJ2-5; D remains ambiguous. The sequence was obtained from a man aged 25 to 40 in good health and CMV-seropositive. Sequenced sample: PBMCs. The CDR3 loop is CSSSLVRETQYF. CDR3 nucleotide sequence: TGTTCCAGCAGCTTAGTCCGGGAGACCCAGTACTTC.